This TCR beta chain is drawn from a study of OX40 agonist ivuxolimab in advanced cancers. Germline values: CDR1 MNHNY, CDR2 SVGAGI (reference sequence). This CDR3 comprises 14 residues. The V end was cut by 6 bases, the J end by 4 bases, with 13 bases between. In the case of this clone: The target antigen is unknown.

Repertoires were generated with immunoSEQ multiplex PCR, while TCRdb's copy carries only in-frame clones and drops some. The repertoire holds approximately 86,000 clones, with 92% as singletons. General study points: More expanded clones were seen, on average, in CD8+ T cells than in CD4+. CD4+ and CD8+ blood T cells expanded clonally by week 6 at 0.1 to 3.0 mg/kg. Expanded peripheral T cell antigen specificity was not determined. Among some nonresponders, normalized T-cell clonal expansion was also low.

The receptor was isolated from an adult with an advanced solid tumor such as melanoma, head and neck, liver or kidney cancer. V gene TRBV6-6 combines with J gene TRBJ2-1; D perhaps matches TRBD1 (5 bases). The sample here was CD4+ or CD8+ T cells sorted from blood, taken in a trial of the OX40 agonist ivuxolimab. CDR3 amino acids: CASRGQLIYNEQFF. The CDR3 nucleotides read TGTGCCAGCAGGGGGCAACTGATATACAATGAGCAGTTCTTC.